The 10 T cell receptor beta chains reported below all come from one sample, sequenced in a study of blood T cell repertoires in COVID-19. Here immunoSEQ multiplex PCR was the method, and the copy in TCRdb shows in-frame clones only, minus some. The table lists 120,000 to 150,000 clones, about 80% of them singletons, with roughly 4.4% in the top ten. The specimen sequenced was peripheral blood. The receptors were sampled from a human donor in a cohort sampled during active COVID-19.

The rearrangement links TRBV5-1 to TRBJ1-3, with D possibly matching TRBD1 (6 bases). The CDR3 consists of 16 residues. V was shortened by 5 bases and J by 0 bases, with 15 bases between the two germline ends. CDR1 SGHRS and CDR2 YFSETQ come from the germline V gene. CDR3 bases: TGCGCCAGCAGTAATACAGGGCCGAGCTCTGGAAACACCATATATTTT. It specifies CASSNTGPSSGNTIYF.

The chain has TRBV10-3 and TRBJ1-3, with TRBD1 matching over 10 bases. Germline trimming cut 9 bases from V and 2 bases from J; bases unmatched to any gene: 4. The CDR3 runs to 14 residues. Germline V lookup: CDR1 ENHRY, CDR2 SYGVKD. The DNA of the CDR3 is TGTGCCATGCGGGACAGGGGCACTGGAAACACCATATATTTT. Translation: CAMRDRGTGNTIYF.

J is TRBJ1-1 and V is TRBV6-5; possible D gene TRBD1, 5 bases. The CDR3 has 14 residues. The germline V and J ends were trimmed by 6 bases and 2 bases, with 13 bases remaining between them. Germline loops: CDR1 MNHEY, CDR2 SVGAGI. DNA for the CDR3: TGTGCCAGCAGCTCGGGGGGTAGAAACACTGAAGCTTTCTTT. Translation gives CASSSGGRNTEAFF.

The V gene is TRBV4-1, the J gene TRBJ2-5; TRBD2 aligns across 10 bases. Germline lookup yields CDR1 MGHRA and CDR2 YSYEKL. The length of the CDR3 is 18 residues. The V gene end was trimmed by 0 bases and the J gene end by 5 bases; junction bases not matched to a gene: 12. The CDR3 protein is CASSQDPASGGPPETQYF. The CDR3, as DNA: TGCGCCAGCAGCCAAGATCCAGCTAGCGGGGGTCCCCCGGAGACCCAGTACTTC.

The chain uses TRBV6-5 and TRBJ1-3; D remains ambiguous. This CDR3 has 14 amino acids. The germline V gene encodes CDR1 MNHEY and CDR2 SVGAGI. V shed 5 bases and J shed 7 bases, with 15 bases lying between them. CDR3 nucleotide sequence: TGTGCCAGCAGTCCTACACCCCTCGGGAACACCATATATTTT. This encodes CASSPTPLGNTIYF.

V and J are TRBV7-2 and TRBJ1-1; TRBD1 matches 9 bases. Germline V gene data show CDR1 as SGHTA and CDR2 as FQGNSA. Losses at the gene ends were 6 bases for V and 10 bases for J; bases not matched to a gene: 6. The CDR3 is 12 residues long. The CDR3 reads CASRIDRGVAFF. The CDR3 nucleotides are TGTGCCAGCAGAATAGACAGGGGGGTAGCTTTCTTT.

The J gene is TRBJ2-5, the V gene TRBV7-2, with TRBD2 matching 8 bases. The CDR3 totals 16 residues. Germline-derived CDR1 and CDR2 are SGHTA and FQGNSA. The V segment lost 1 base and the J segment 6 bases; nucleotides outside the gene matches: 10. Written as DNA, the CDR3 is TGTGCCAGCAGCTTAGAGCCAGCGGGAGTTAAGAAGACCCAGTACTTC. Translating it yields CASSLEPAGVKKTQYF.

This chain uses TRBV7-2 with TRBJ1-4; D is unclear. Germline lookup yields CDR1 SGHTA and CDR2 FQGNSA. Deletions cut 3 bases from V and 7 bases from J, with 12 bases between. This CDR3 is built from 14 residues. CDR3 residues: CASSLRGFGEKLFF. As DNA, the CDR3 is TGTGCCAGCAGCTTGCGGGGTTTCGGTGAAAAACTGTTTTTT. Variable domain in full (rest from reference TRBV7-2 and TRBJ1-4): GAGVSQSPSNKVTEKGKDVELRCDPISGHTALYWYRQSLGQGLEFLIYFQGNSAPDKSGLPSDRFSAERTGGSVSTLTIQRTQQEDSAVYLCASSLRGFGEKLFFGSGTQLSVL.

V and J are TRBV5-1 and TRBJ1-2, with D uncertain. The V and J ends lost 4 bases and 8 bases respectively, with 15 bases between them. Looked up from germline, CDR1 is SGHRS and CDR2 is YFSETQ. The CDR3 has 13 residues. The CDR3 nucleotides are TGCGCCAGCAGCGCCGGGTCTAATCCCGGCTACACCTTC. Its protein product is CASSAGSNPGYTF.

The DNA of the CDR3 is TGTGCCAGCAGTGCCAGGGGGCGCTTCCATGAGCAGTTCTTC. Its protein product is CASSARGRFHEQFF. V gene TRBV2 combines with J gene TRBJ2-1; TRBD1 matches at 8 bases. The CDR3 is made up of 14 amino acids. CDR1 and CDR2 (germline): SNHLY, FYNNEI. Losses at the gene ends were 4 bases for V and 8 bases for J; bases not matched to a gene: 7.